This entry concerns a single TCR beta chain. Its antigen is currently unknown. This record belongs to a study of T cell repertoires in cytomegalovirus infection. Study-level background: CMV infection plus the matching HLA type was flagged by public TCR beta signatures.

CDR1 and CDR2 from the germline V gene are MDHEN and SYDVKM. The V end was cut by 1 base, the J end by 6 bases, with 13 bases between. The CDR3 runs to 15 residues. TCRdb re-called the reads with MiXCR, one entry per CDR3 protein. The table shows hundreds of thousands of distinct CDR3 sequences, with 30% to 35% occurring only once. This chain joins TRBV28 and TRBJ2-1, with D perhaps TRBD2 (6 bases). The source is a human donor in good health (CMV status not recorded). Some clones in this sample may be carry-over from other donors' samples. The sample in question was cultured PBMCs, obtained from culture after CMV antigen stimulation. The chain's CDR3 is CASSLYPGAVNEQFF. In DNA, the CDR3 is TGTGCCAGCAGTTTATATCCGGGAGCGGTCAATGAGCAGTTCTTC.